The subject of this entry is one TCR beta chain. TCRdb's table, derived via immunoSEQ multiplex PCR, lists solely in-frame clones and lacks some. Counted here are under 200,000 clones, roughly 87% occurring once; the ten biggest clones make up roughly 7.3%. The data stem from a study of blood T cell repertoires in COVID-19. Study overall: Samples came from the United States, Italy and Spain, spanning acute and convalescent COVID-19. In each case, the material was cDNA or gDNA derived from T cells, B-cell-depleted T cells, or PBMCs.

The ends lost 6 bases at V and 4 bases at J; junction bases unmatched: 5. This CDR3 region has 13 residues. The germline V gene encodes CDR1 MNHEY and CDR2 SVGAGI. Participant ages covered roughly 18 to 89 years across about 22 US areas. This TCR was sampled from a woman aged 45-65 years who had recovered from COVID-19. The sample consisted of PBMCs or T cells enriched from blood (not recorded which). The chain has TRBV6-5 and TRBJ1-1, with TRBD1 identical over 7 bases. The CDR3 is CASRGGQGTEAFF. The CDR3 DNA follows: TGTGCCAGCAGAGGGGGCCAGGGCACTGAAGCTTTCTTT.